The 13 T cell receptor beta chains below come from one sample, sequenced in a study of cytomegalovirus exposure and HLA in healthy donors. With 60 Vbeta and 13 Jbeta primers, the PCR was carried out. Clones were read by immunoSEQ multiplex PCR, and TCRdb kept only the in-frame ones, dropping some. The table lists 150,000 to 200,000 clones, around 79% of them singletons. Input material: PBMCs. The receptors were sampled from a woman aged 30 to 39 in good health and CMV-seropositive.

V is TRBV6-1 and J is TRBJ1-1; D not resolved. V gave up 9 bases and J gave up 1 base, with 15 bases separating them. Germline V CDR1 and CDR2: MNHNS, SASEGT. The CDR3 runs to 14 residues. DNA for the CDR3: TGTGCCAGTCCCTTGGCCATAACGAACACTGAAGCTTTCTTT. Residues: CASPLAITNTEAFF.

This chain joins TRBV11-3 and TRBJ2-5, with a possible D match to TRBD2 (6 bases). The germline gives CDR1 SGHNT, CDR2 YENEEA. Trimming took off 0 bases at V and 6 bases at J, with 14 bases between the two ends. The CDR3 length is 15 residues. CDR3 residues: CASSLDEEGVKTQYF. CDR3 DNA: TGTGCCAGCAGCTTAGATGAGGAGGGCGTAAAGACCCAGTACTTC.

The chain uses TRBV7-6 and TRBJ1-6; 7 nucleotides match TRBD1. V was clipped by 5 bases and J by 0 bases; unmatched bases: 10. CDR1 and CDR2 (germline): SGHVS, FNYEAQ. The CDR3 runs to 18 residues. Here the CDR3 DNA reads TGTGCCAGCAGCAAAGACAGGGCAGAGAGCTCCTATAATTCACCCCTCCACTTT. Translated, it gives CASSKDRAESSYNSPLHF.

The chain combines TRBV29-1 with TRBJ2-7; 8 bases fit TRBD1. The germline gives CDR1 SQVTM, CDR2 ANQGSEA. V shed 5 bases and J 0 bases; nucleotides not matched to a gene: 3. The CDR3 loop spans 13 amino acids. CDR3: CSVRTGSSYEQYF. The CDR3 DNA follows: TGCAGCGTTCGGACAGGGAGCTCCTACGAGCAGTACTTC.

The V call is TRBV7-9, the J call TRBJ2-7; 9 bases agree with TRBD1. In germline, CDR1 is SEHNR, CDR2 FQNEAQ (reference sequence). V shed 5 bases, J shed 5 bases, and the junction held 7 bases outside the gene matches. The CDR3 covers 14 residues. The CDR3 here is CASSPGQGRDEQYF. In DNA form, the CDR3 reads TGTGCCAGCAGCCCGGGACAGGGAAGGGACGAGCAGTACTTC.

This clone was counted many times. The chain recombines TRBV6-1 with TRBJ2-7; D is perhaps TRBD2 (6 bases). Trimming shortened V by 10 bases and J by 4 bases, and 20 bases separated the two germline ends. Germline-derived CDR1 and CDR2 are MNHNS and SASEGT. This CDR3 has 14 amino acids. The CDR3 is CATGSEGSGYEQYF. Written as DNA, the CDR3 is TGTGCCACCGGGAGTGAAGGGAGCGGATACGAGCAGTACTTC.

The V gene is TRBV5-1, the J gene TRBJ2-5; TRBD1 is a possible D gene (6 bases). The J call may be mistaken, given a closer DNA end match to TRBJ2-7. The V gene's germline CDR1 is SGHRS and CDR2 YFSETQ. CDR3 length: 15 residues. CDR3 region: CASSVDGQSLYEQYF. CDR3 nucleotides: TGCGCCAGCAGCGTCGACGGACAGAGTCTCTACGAGCAGTACTTC.

The V call is TRBV10-2, the J call TRBJ2-7; 11 nucleotides match TRBD1. Germline CDR1 and CDR2: WSHSY and SAAADI. The V gene end was trimmed by 8 bases and the J gene end by 5 bases; junction bases not matched to a gene: 8. This CDR3 comprises 14 residues. The CDR3 DNA follows: TGCGCCAGCCAGGACAGGGGGCGGTTGAACGAGCAGTACTTC. Translation gives CASQDRGRLNEQYF.

This clone was observed a few times. The chain carries TRBV4-3 and TRBJ1-2; no definite D call. Trimming stripped 3 bases from V and 8 bases from J, with 10 bases between. The germline V gene encodes CDR1 LGHNA and CDR2 YSLEER. CDR3 size: 12 residues. CDR3 sequence: CASSHATSGYTF. The CDR3 nucleotides read TGCGCCAGCAGCCACGCCACTTCGGGCTACACCTTC.

This chain connects TRBV6-1 to TRBJ1-1; 7 bases line up with TRBD1. The CDR3 is made up of 13 amino acids. J gave up 11 bases and V 7 bases, and 13 bases lay outside the gene matches. Germline-derived CDR1 and CDR2 are MNHNS and SASEGT. DNA for the CDR3: TGTGCCAGCAAGGGTTCAGGGGGTGGGGGGGCTTTCTTT. Protein sequence: CASKGSGGGGAFF.

This sequence joins TRBV27 and TRBJ2-3; the D is unclear. This CDR3 has 14 amino acids. Trimming cost V 3 bases and J 3 bases, with 10 bases left between them. CDR1 and CDR2 (germline): MNHEY, SMNVEV (reference sequence). CDR3 residues: CASSFGLQTDTQYF. The CDR3 nucleotides are TGTGCCAGCAGTTTCGGTCTGCAAACAGATACGCAGTATTTT.

The chain couples TRBV30 to TRBJ2-7; 7 bases are shared with TRBD2. CDR1 is GTSNPN and CDR2 is SVGIG in the germline V gene (reference sequence). The CDR3 sequence is 14 residues long. Trimming at V came to 8 bases and at J to 4 bases, leaving 14 bases not matched to a gene. CDR3 loop: CAVDAGGTKYEQYF. The CDR3 bases are TGTGCCGTCGATGCCGGGGGGACTAAGTACGAGCAGTACTTC.

The J gene is TRBJ1-1, the V gene TRBV7-9; TRBD1 might be the D (6 bases). The germline V and J ends were trimmed by 6 bases and 3 bases, with 26 bases remaining between them. Germline V lookup: CDR1 SEHNR, CDR2 FQNEAQ (reference sequence). This CDR3 is built from 18 residues. As DNA, the CDR3 is TGTGCCAGCAGTACGAGGGCAAACAGGGAAGTAGAGGACACTGAAGCTTTCTTT. Its translation: CASSTRANREVEDTEAFF.